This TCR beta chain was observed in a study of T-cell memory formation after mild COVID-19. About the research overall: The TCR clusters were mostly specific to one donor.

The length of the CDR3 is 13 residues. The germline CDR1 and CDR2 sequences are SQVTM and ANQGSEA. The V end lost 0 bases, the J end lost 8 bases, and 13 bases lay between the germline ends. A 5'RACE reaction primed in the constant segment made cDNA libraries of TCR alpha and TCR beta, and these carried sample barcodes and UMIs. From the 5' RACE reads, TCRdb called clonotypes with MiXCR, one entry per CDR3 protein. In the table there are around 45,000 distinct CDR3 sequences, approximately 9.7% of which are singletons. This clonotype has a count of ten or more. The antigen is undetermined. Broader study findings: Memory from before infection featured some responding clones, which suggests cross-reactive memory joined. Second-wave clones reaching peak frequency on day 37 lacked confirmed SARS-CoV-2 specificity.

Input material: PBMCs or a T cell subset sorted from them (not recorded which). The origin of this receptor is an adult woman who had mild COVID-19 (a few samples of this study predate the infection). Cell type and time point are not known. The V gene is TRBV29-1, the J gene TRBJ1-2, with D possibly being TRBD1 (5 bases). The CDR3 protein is CSVEDLHQGGYTF. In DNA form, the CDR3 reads TGCAGCGTTGAAGATCTTCACCAGGGAGGCTACACCTTC.